These T cell receptor beta chains were read from a single sample in a study of CD8+ T cells in alopecia areata. Produced via immunoSEQ multiplex PCR; TCRdb's table is partial and in-frame only. This sample yields around 99,000 clones, of which around 83% are seen a single time; around 25% belongs to the top ten. Sample: CD8+ T cells sorted from blood, taken at week 24, from a patient treated with tofacitinib. The receptors stem from a human donor with alopecia areata. Both conserved end residues are part of each CDR3. The order of the fields is D gene, clone size, J gene, V gene, CDR3 DNA, CDR3 protein. D genes are given only for firm matches. Some rows have no size entry. The others give once, few or many, or a class for an expanded clone.

>NA|NA|TRBJ2-3|TRBV5-1
TGCGCCAGCAGCTTGGAGGGGGTCGGCACAGATACGCAGTATTTT
CASSLEGVGTDTQYF
>TRBD1|NA|TRBJ2-7|TRBV7-9
TGTGCCAGCAGCCCCCCAGAGGGACAGGGTAACTACGAGCAGTACTTC
CASSPPEGQGNYEQYF
>NA|NA|TRBJ2-2|TRBV5-1
TGCGCCAGCAGCTTGAGGTTGGGGGCTTCCACCGGGGAGCTGTTTTTT
CASSLRLGASTGELFF
>NA|NA|TRBJ2-7|TRBV7-9
TGTGCCAGCAGCTTAGGGGGGCGGGAGCAGTACTTC
CASSLGGREQYF
>NA|NA|TRBJ2-7|TRBV4-3
TGCGCCAGCAGCCAAGGCAGGTTGGGCTACGAGCAGTACTTC
CASSQGRLGYEQYF
>TRBD2|NA|TRBJ2-3|TRBV2
TGCTACTCGGGACTAGCGTCAGATACGCAGTATTTT
CYSGLASDTQYF
>NA|NA|TRBJ1-6|TRBV15
TGTGCCACCAGCAGAGATCTTGCCGGTGGACAACCCCTCCACTTT
CATSRDLAGGQPLHF
>TRBD1|once|TRBJ1-2|TRBV7-9
TGTGCCAGCAGCCCAGTAGGACAGGGGGCGCCGGGCTACACCTTC
CASSPVGQGAPGYTF
>NA|once|TRBJ2-3|TRBV4-3
TGCGCCAGCAGCCAAGCCCCCACCACAGATACGCAGTATTTT
CASSQAPTTDTQYF
>NA|NA|TRBJ2-3|TRBV27
TGTGCCAGCAGTTTGAGGGGCAGGAGCACAGATACGCAGTATTTT
CASSLRGRSTDTQYF
>TRBD2|few|TRBJ2-7|TRBV6-5
TGTGCCAGCACCGAGCGGGGGCCGGGGGAGCAGTACTTC
CASTERGPGEQYF
>NA|NA|TRBJ2-7|TRBV23-1
TGCGCCGCGCAGGGTAGGGATAAATCCCTTCGCTCCTACGAGCAGTACTTC
CAAQGRDKSLRSYEQYF
>NA|NA|TRBJ2-6|TRBV7-6
TGTGCCAGCAGCTCCCTCGCCGGGGCCAACGTCCTGACTTTC
CASSSLAGANVLTF
>TRBD1|once|TRBJ2-1|TRBV27
TGTGCCAGCAGTCCGACAGGGGGCGCGAACAATGAGCAGTTCTTC
CASSPTGGANNEQFF
>NA|once|TRBJ1-6|TRBV7-8
TGTGCCAGCAGCTTAGAAGGCGGCACAGTGATTTATAATTCACCCCTCCACTTT
CASSLEGGTVIYNSPLHF
>NA|NA|TRBJ2-1|TRBV25-1
TGTGCCAGCAGTGAATTGGGGCGGGAGCAGTTCTTC
CASSELGREQFF
>TRBD2|NA|TRBJ2-3|TRBV9
TGTGCCAGCGGCAGCCCGATAAAAAGCGGGGGGGCAGATACGCAGTATTTT
CASGSPIKSGGADTQYF
>NA|NA|TRBJ1-1|TRBV6-5
TGTGCCAGCAGTTACTCGAGGGGACTGAACACTGAAGCTTTCTTT
CASSYSRGLNTEAFF
>NA|NA|TRBJ1-6|TRBV7-6
TGTGCCAGCAGCTTAGATCCGGGAGATAATTCACCCCTCCACTTT
CASSLDPGDNSPLHF
>NA|NA|TRBJ2-1|TRBV7-8
TGTGCCAGCAGCCCAACTTATAATGAGCAGTTCTTC
CASSPTYNEQFF
>NA|NA|TRBJ2-3|TRBV10-2
TGCGCCAGCAGTGACCTTTCCCGGGATCCAGATACGCAGTATTTT
CASSDLSRDPDTQYF
>TRBD1|NA|TRBJ1-5|TRBV7-9
TGTGCCAGCAGCTCGGACAGGGGCTACGATAGCAATCAGCCCCAGCATTTT
CASSSDRGYDSNQPQHF
>NA|once|TRBJ1-1|TRBV7-9
TGTGCCAGCAGCTTAATTAGCTTGAGGCCGACTGAAGCTTTCTTT
CASSLISLRPTEAFF
>NA|NA|TRBJ1-1|TRBV29-1
TGCAGCGTTGACCAGGGAAATGAAGCTTTCTTT
CSVDQGNEAFF
>TRBD1|NA|TRBJ2-1|TRBV11-1
TGTGCCAGCAGCGCTAAAGCGCCGACAGGGGGGGTACGGGAGCAGTTCTTC
CASSAKAPTGGVREQFF
>NA|NA|TRBJ2-7|TRBV5-8
TGTGCCAGCAGCTTCCCTCTTGGTCGGTCCTACGAGCAGTACTTC
CASSFPLGRSYEQYF
>TRBD1|NA|TRBJ1-2|TRBV6-1
TGTGCCAGCAGTGCCAGAGGGGGCGAAACGTCTTTCCATGGCTACACCTTC
CASSARGGETSFHGYTF
>TRBD1|NA|TRBJ2-1|TRBV16
TGTGCCAGCAGTCTCAGGGGGAACGAGCAGTTCTTC
CASSLRGNEQFF